The 22 T cell receptor beta chains below come from one sample, sequenced in a study of tumor-infiltrating lymphocytes in localized non-small cell lung cancer. Clones were read by immunoSEQ multiplex PCR, and TCRdb kept only the in-frame ones, dropping some. This sample has some 15,000 clones, with 60% to 85% found just once. The sequencing input was lung tumor tissue. These receptors all stem from a human donor with non-small cell lung cancer.

The V call is TRBV2, the J call TRBJ1-1, with a possible D match to TRBD1 (6 bases). Trimming took off 7 bases at V and 6 bases at J, with 18 bases between the two ends. The CDR3 extends over 14 amino acids. Germline V CDR1 and CDR2: SNHLY, FYNNEI. The CDR3 loop is CASNQAYRAAEAFF. The CDR3 DNA is TGTGCCAGCAACCAAGCCTACAGGGCCGCTGAAGCTTTCTTT.

The chain couples TRBV5-1 to TRBJ2-5, with 16 bases fitting TRBD2. Germline trimming cut 5 bases from V and 4 bases from J; bases unmatched to any gene: 5. Per the germline V gene, CDR1 is SGHRS and CDR2 is YFSETQ. The CDR3 spans 16 residues. The CDR3 is CASRGLAGGHGETQYF. CDR3 nucleotide sequence: TGCGCCAGCAGGGGACTAGCGGGAGGGCACGGAGAGACCCAGTACTTC.

CDR3 residues: CASSFGQGRSEAFF. The CDR3 coding sequence is TGCGCCAGCAGCTTTGGACAGGGCCGGTCTGAAGCTTTCTTT. This chain joins TRBV5-1 and TRBJ1-1; 8 bases align to TRBD1. The CDR3 length is 14 residues. V was pared by 2 bases and J by 6 bases, with 6 bases of the junction left unmatched. Per the germline V gene, CDR1 is SGHRS and CDR2 is YFSETQ.

The chain carries TRBV28 and TRBJ2-7, with 11 bases that match TRBD2. The CDR3 loop spans 16 amino acids. CDR1 is MDHEN, CDR2 SYDVKM, per germline. The V gene end was trimmed by 6 bases and the J gene end by 4 bases; junction bases not matched to a gene: 11. The CDR3 region is CASRKPPGLADYEQYF. The CDR3 DNA reads as TGTGCCAGCAGAAAACCGCCGGGACTAGCGGATTACGAGCAGTACTTC.

The chain couples TRBV7-8 to TRBJ1-3; no reliable D call. Germline assignment: CDR1 SGHVS and CDR2 FQNEAQ. The CDR3 loop spans 16 amino acids. Trimming removed 1 base at V and 0 bases at J, with 10 bases between. The CDR3 bases are TGTGCCAGCAGCTTAGACTTAGGGCTCTCTGGAAACACCATATATTTT. The encoded protein is CASSLDLGLSGNTIYF.

Here the CDR3 DNA reads TGTGCCAGCAGCCAAGTTATGGCCTCTGGGGCCAACGTCCTGACTTTC. Translated: CASSQVMASGANVLTF. V usage is TRBV4-2 and J usage is TRBJ2-6; D unresolved. The CDR3 runs 16 residues. The germline V and J ends were trimmed by 1 base and 0 bases, with 7 bases remaining between them. The V gene's germline CDR1 is LGHNA and CDR2 YNFKEQ.

The rearrangement links TRBV28 to TRBJ2-5; D unresolved. The CDR3 length is 11 residues. Trimming left V 3 bases short and J 4 bases short, with 3 bases between. Germline CDR1 reads MDHEN; CDR2 reads SYDVKM. Here the CDR3 reads CASSFGETQYF. CDR3 nucleotide sequence: TGTGCCAGCAGTTTTGGAGAGACCCAGTACTTC.

The gene calls are TRBV15 and TRBJ2-7; the match to TRBD2 covers 14 bases. V trimming: 5 bases; J trimming: 2 bases; junction bases outside the gene matches: 2. The CDR3 sequence is 15 residues long. Germline assignment: CDR1 LNHNV and CDR2 YYDKDF (reference sequence). CDR3: CATSVGLAGAYEQYF. The CDR3 DNA reads TGTGCCACCAGCGTGGGACTAGCGGGAGCCTACGAGCAGTACTTC.

V and J are TRBV5-1 and TRBJ2-3; 12 bases are shared with TRBD2. Trimming at V came to 0 bases and at J to 5 bases, leaving 4 bases not matched to a gene. Germline assignment: CDR1 SGHRS and CDR2 YFSETQ. This CDR3 contains 16 residues. CDR3 protein: CASSLGLAGDGDTQYF. DNA for the CDR3: TGCGCCAGCAGCTTGGGACTAGCGGGGGACGGAGATACGCAGTATTTT. Variable domain in full (rest from reference TRBV5-1 and TRBJ2-3): KAGVTQTPRYLIKTRGQQVTLSCSPISGHRSVSWYQQTPGQGLQFLFEYFSETQRNKGNFPGRFSGRQFSNSRSEMNVSTLELGDSALYLCASSLGLAGDGDTQYFGPGTRLTVL.

J is TRBJ1-1 and V is TRBV18; D is perhaps TRBD1 (6 bases). Germline CDR1 KGHSH, CDR2 LQKENI. The length of the CDR3 is 13 residues. The ends were cut back, 4 bases at V and 4 bases at J, with 10 bases in the middle. The CDR3 DNA follows: TGTGCCAGCTCACAGGGGGAACGCACTGAAGCTTTCTTT. Translated, it gives CASSQGERTEAFF.

This clone was detected once. This rearrangement joins TRBV6-5 to TRBJ2-2, with D perhaps TRBD1 or TRBD2 (6 bases each). The CDR3 has 15 amino acids. Per the germline V gene, CDR1 is MNHEY and CDR2 is SVGAGI. Trimming stripped 5 bases from V and 1 base from J, with 11 bases between. CDR3 coding DNA: TGTGCCAGCAGTCCGGGGGCCATGAACACCGGGGAGCTGTTTTTT. Translation: CASSPGAMNTGELFF.

The rearrangement links TRBV5-1 to TRBJ1-1, with D possibly TRBD1 on 6 matching bases. The CDR3 sequence is 12 residues long. Germline loops: CDR1 SGHRS, CDR2 YFSETQ. Trimming removed 0 bases at V and 9 bases at J, with 9 bases between. The CDR3 DNA sequence: TGCGCCAGCAGCTTGGCGGGACATCAAGCTTTCTTT. Translating gives CASSLAGHQAFF.

This chain links TRBV30 with TRBJ2-5; tentatively, D is TRBD2 (5 bases). The DNA end is more similar to TRBJ2-7, so the J call may be wrong. Germline CDR1 GTSNPN, CDR2 SVGIG (reference sequence). CDR3 length: 12 amino acids. CDR3 in amino acids: CACDEGTYEQYF. As DNA, the CDR3 is TGTGCCTGCGACGAGGGCACCTACGAGCAGTACTTC.

A few counts support this clone. The chain links TRBV4-1 to TRBJ2-1, with TRBD1 matching over 8 bases. Looked up from germline, CDR1 is MGHRA and CDR2 is YSYEKL. Trimming removed 1 base from V and 7 bases from J; junction bases left unmatched: 9. The length of the CDR3 is 16 residues. CDR3 nucleotides: TGCGCCAGCAGCCAAGCCCCAGGGGGCATTGTGAATGAGCAGTTCTTC. It encodes CASSQAPGGIVNEQFF.

The V call is TRBV15, the J call TRBJ2-1, with 10 bases aligning to TRBD1. V trimming: 8 bases; J trimming: 8 bases; junction bases outside the gene matches: 9. The CDR3 is made up of 14 amino acids. The V gene's germline CDR1 is LNHNV and CDR2 YYDKDF (reference sequence). The chain's CDR3 is CATQSGQGIYEQFF. CDR3 DNA: TGTGCCACCCAATCGGGACAGGGGATTTATGAGCAGTTCTTC.

The chain carries TRBV25-1 and TRBJ1-2, with D maybe TRBD1 (6 bases). The germline CDR1 and CDR2 sequences are MGHDK and SYGVNS. This CDR3 comprises 14 residues. Trimming pared 2 bases from V and 6 bases from J, leaving 13 bases between. CDR3 amino acids: CASSEAGRGNGYTF. CDR3 nucleotides: TGTGCCAGCAGTGAAGCTGGCAGGGGTAATGGCTACACCTTC.

The J gene is TRBJ1-6, the V gene TRBV5-6; 7 bases match TRBD1. Per germline, CDR1 SGHDT and CDR2 YYEEEE. CDR3 length: 15 amino acids. V gave up 3 bases and J gave up 7 bases; unmatched junction bases: 7. This CDR3 is CASSWGDSANSPLHF. DNA of the CDR3: TGTGCCAGCAGCTGGGGGGACAGCGCGAATTCACCCCTCCACTTT.

The chain joins TRBV9 to TRBJ2-7, with D unresolved. Germline loops: CDR1 SGDLS, CDR2 YYNGEE. This CDR3 comprises 16 residues. Trimming removed 2 bases at V and 0 bases at J, with 15 bases between. The DNA of the CDR3 is TGTGCCAGCAGCGTCTCCCCATTCCCCAGCTCCTACGAGCAGTACTTC. This encodes CASSVSPFPSSYEQYF.

The rearrangement links TRBV12-5 to TRBJ2-5, with unresolved D. The CDR3 extends over 14 amino acids. CDR1 and CDR2 (germline): LGHNT, FRNRAP. Trimming left V 1 base short and J 3 bases short, with 9 bases between. DNA for the CDR3: TGTGCTAGTGGTTTGGGGGTCCGAGAAGAGACCCAGTACTTC. This codes for CASGLGVREETQYF.

This sequence joins TRBV4-3 and TRBJ2-5; either TRBD1 or TRBD2 may supply D (5 bases each). Trimming took off 5 bases at V and 5 bases at J, with 12 bases between the two ends. The CDR3 has 13 amino acids. The germline CDR1 and CDR2 sequences are LGHNA and YSLEER. The CDR3 sequence: CASSYKGTETQYF. Written as DNA, the CDR3 is TGCGCCAGCAGCTACAAGGGGACCGAGACCCAGTACTTC.

V and J are TRBV4-2 and TRBJ1-5, with TRBD1 matching over 10 bases. From germline, CDR1 is LGHNA and CDR2 YNFKEQ. The CDR3 runs 15 residues. With V trimmed by 4 bases and J by 3 bases, 3 bases remained unmatched. The CDR3 nucleotides read TGTGCCAGCAGCCCGACAGGGGGCCTCAATCAGCCCCAGCATTTT. This encodes CASSPTGGLNQPQHF.

CDR3 sequence (DNA): TGTGCCAGCAAAAAGCTCGGGGAGGTAGGAGAAAAACTGTTTTTT. It codes for CASKKLGEVGEKLFF. The chain employs TRBV6-6 and TRBJ1-4; D is ambiguous. The ends were cut back, 7 bases at V and 8 bases at J, with 20 bases in the middle. The CDR3 has 15 residues. CDR1 is MNHNY and CDR2 is SVGAGI in the germline V gene (reference sequence).